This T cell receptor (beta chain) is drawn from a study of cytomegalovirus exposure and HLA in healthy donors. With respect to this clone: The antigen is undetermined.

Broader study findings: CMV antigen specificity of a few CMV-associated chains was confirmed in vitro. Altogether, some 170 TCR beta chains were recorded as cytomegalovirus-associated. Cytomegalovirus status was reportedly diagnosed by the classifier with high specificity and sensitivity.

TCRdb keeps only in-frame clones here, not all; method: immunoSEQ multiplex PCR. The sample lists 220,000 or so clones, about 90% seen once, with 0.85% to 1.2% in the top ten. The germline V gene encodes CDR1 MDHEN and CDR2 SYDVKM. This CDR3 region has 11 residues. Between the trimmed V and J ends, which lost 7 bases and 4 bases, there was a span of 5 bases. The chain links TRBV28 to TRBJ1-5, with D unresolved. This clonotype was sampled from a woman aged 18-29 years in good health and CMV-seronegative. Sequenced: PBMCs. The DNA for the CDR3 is TGTGCCAGCAACTCTAATCAGCCCCAGCATTTT. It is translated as CASNSNQPQHF.